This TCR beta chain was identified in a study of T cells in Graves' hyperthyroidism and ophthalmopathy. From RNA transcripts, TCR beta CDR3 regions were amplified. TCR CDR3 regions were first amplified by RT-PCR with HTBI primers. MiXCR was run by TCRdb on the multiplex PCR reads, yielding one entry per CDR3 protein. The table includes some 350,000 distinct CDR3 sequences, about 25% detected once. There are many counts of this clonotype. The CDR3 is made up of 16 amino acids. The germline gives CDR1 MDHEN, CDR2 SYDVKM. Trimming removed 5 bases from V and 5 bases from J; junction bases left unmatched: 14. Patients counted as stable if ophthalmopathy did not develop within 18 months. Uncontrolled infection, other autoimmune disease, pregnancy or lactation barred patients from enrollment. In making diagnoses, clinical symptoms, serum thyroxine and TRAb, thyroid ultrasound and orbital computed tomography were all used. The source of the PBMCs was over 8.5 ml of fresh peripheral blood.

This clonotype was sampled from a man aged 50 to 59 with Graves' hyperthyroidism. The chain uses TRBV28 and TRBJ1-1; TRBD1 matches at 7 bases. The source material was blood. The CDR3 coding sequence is TGTGCCAGCAGTATGGGGGCGGACAGGCTGAGTACTGAAGCTTTCTTT. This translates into CASSMGADRLSTEAFF.